These 27 T cell receptor beta chains came from one sample sequenced in a study of blood T cell repertoires in COVID-19. Sequenced by immunoSEQ multiplex PCR; TCRdb stores in-frame clones only, minus some. The table has more than 80,000 clones, roughly 88% seen once. Material: peripheral blood. The receptors come from a man aged 18-30 years with COVID-19, enrolled during active disease.

The J gene is TRBJ2-5, the V gene TRBV11-3; 7 nucleotides line up with TRBD2. With 1 base clipped from V and 1 base from J, the junction kept 0 bases outside the gene matches. Germline CDR1 is SGHNT and CDR2 is YENEEA. CDR3 length equals 14 residues. The CDR3 protein is CASSLGGGQETQYF. The CDR3 DNA reads TGTGCCAGCAGCTTAGGGGGGGGCCAAGAGACCCAGTACTTC.

The CDR3 reads CASSSRQGANEQFF. The CDR3 nucleotides are TGTGCCAGCAGCTCAAGACAGGGGGCAAATGAGCAGTTCTTC. This sequence joins TRBV5-4 and TRBJ2-1; 10 nucleotides agree with TRBD1. J lost 7 bases, V lost 3 bases, and 4 bases had no gene match. Germline loops: CDR1 SGHNT, CDR2 YYREEE (reference sequence). CDR3 length: 14 residues.

As DNA, the CDR3 is TGTGCCAGCACCCCGGGGCCGGGACAGGGGCATGAGCAGTTCTTC. It specifies CASTPGPGQGHEQFF. V gene TRBV2 combines with J gene TRBJ2-1; 10 bases agree with TRBD1. The CDR3 contains 15 residues. After removal of 7 bases from V and 8 bases from J, the junction contained 11 bases not matched to a gene. Germline V gene sequence: CDR1 SNHLY, CDR2 FYNNEI.

The chain couples TRBV7-8 to TRBJ1-2; 10 positions match TRBD1. V shed 0 bases, J shed 7 bases, and the junction held 8 bases outside the gene matches. This CDR3 is built from 16 residues. Germline-derived CDR1 and CDR2 are SGHVS and FQNEAQ. The CDR3 sequence is CASSLALGTGVSGYTF. CDR3 coding DNA: TGTGCCAGCAGCTTAGCGCTCGGGACAGGGGTATCTGGCTACACCTTC.

The gene calls are TRBV28 and TRBJ1-2; 10 bases align to TRBD1. This CDR3 has 14 amino acids. V dropped 5 bases and J dropped 3; count of bases not matched to a gene: 3. Germline V gives CDR1 MDHEN, CDR2 SYDVKM. In nucleotides, the CDR3 is TGTGCCAGCAGTGGGGGACAGGGGTACTATGGCTACACCTTC. The encoded protein is CASSGGQGYYGYTF.

V and J are TRBV29-1 and TRBJ2-7; 8 positions match TRBD1. The germline V gene has CDR1 SQVTM and CDR2 ANQGSEA. V gave up 0 bases and J gave up 2 bases; unmatched junction bases: 6. This CDR3 is 15 amino acids long. The CDR3, as DNA: TGCAGCGTTGAAGATCCGGACAGGGATGCCTACGAGCAGTACTTC. Encoded protein: CSVEDPDRDAYEQYF.

The gene calls are TRBV5-1 and TRBJ2-3, with a tentative D call TRBD1 (5 bases). Trimming cost V 0 bases and J 2 bases, with 10 bases left between them. CDR1 and CDR2 from the germline V gene are SGHRS and YFSETQ. The CDR3 is made up of 15 amino acids. The CDR3 bases are TGCGCCAGCAGCTTGGAGGGGCGTCACACAGATACGCAGTATTTT. Translating it yields CASSLEGRHTDTQYF.

The V and J genes are TRBV5-6 and TRBJ1-2; TRBD1 is a possible D gene (6 bases). V lost 4 bases and J lost 3, with 13 bases in between. The CDR3 loop spans 14 amino acids. Germline V lookup: CDR1 SGHDT, CDR2 YYEEEE. The CDR3 sequence: CASSTGTIDYGYTF. CDR3 bases: TGTGCCAGCAGCACAGGGACAATCGACTATGGCTACACCTTC.

Comments on this clone: Other DNA sequences within the sample encode an identical CDR3. V gene TRBV7-2 combines with J gene TRBJ1-1; 7 bases are a match to TRBD1. Trimming removed 2 bases from V and 1 base from J; junction bases left unmatched: 1. The CDR3 runs 14 residues. The germline CDR1 and CDR2 sequences are SGHTA and FQGNSA. CDR3 residues: CASSLTGENTEAFF. CDR3 nucleotides: TGTGCCAGCAGCTTAACAGGGGAGAACACTGAAGCTTTCTTT.

J is TRBJ2-2 and V is TRBV4-3; 7 bases map to TRBD2. Losses at the gene ends were 1 base for V and 0 bases for J; bases not matched to a gene: 8. Germline CDR1 LGHNA, CDR2 YSLEER. The CDR3 spans 18 residues. Here the CDR3 DNA reads TGCGCCAGCAGCCAAGGCCCGGGAGGCGGGGCGAACACCGGGGAGCTGTTTTTT. Translated: CASSQGPGGGANTGELFF.

The chain has TRBV12-5 and TRBJ2-7; 7 bases agree with TRBD2. This CDR3 is built from 14 residues. The V gene's germline CDR1 is LGHNT and CDR2 FRNRAP. J gave up 5 bases and V 2 bases, and 6 bases lay outside the gene matches. CDR3 residues: CASGLFPGGNEQYF. For the CDR3, the DNA is TGTGCTAGTGGTTTGTTTCCGGGGGGAAACGAGCAGTACTTC. Variable domain in full (rest from reference TRBV12-5 and TRBJ2-7): DARVTQTPRHKVTEMGQEVTMRCQPILGHNTVFWYRQTMMQGLELLAYFRNRAPLDDSGMPKDRFSAEMPDATLATLKIQPSEPRDSAVYFCASGLFPGGNEQYFGPGTRLTVT.

This chain links TRBV7-8 with TRBJ2-2; a possible D gene is TRBD2 (6 bases). The CDR3 extends over 13 amino acids. Trimming stripped 3 bases from V and 7 bases from J, with 9 bases between. CDR1 is SGHVS, CDR2 FQNEAQ, per germline. Here the CDR3 reads CASSLRENGELFF. The CDR3 DNA reads TGTGCCAGCAGCTTGCGGGAAAACGGGGAGCTGTTTTTT.

With regard to this clone: Mismatch with germline at one junction end may stem from a read error. The chain combines TRBV4-1 with TRBJ1-4; no reliable D call. CDR1 and CDR2 (germline): MGHRA, YSYEKL. The CDR3 is 16 amino acids. DNA for the CDR3: TGCGCCAGCAGCCGCGCCTTAATTGCAACTAATGAAAAACTGCTTTTT. Its translation is CASSRALIATNEKLLF.

The V and J genes are TRBV27 and TRBJ2-3; 12 bases match TRBD2. CDR1 and CDR2 (germline): MNHEY, SMNVEV (reference sequence). The CDR3 has 15 amino acids. V was clipped by 0 bases and J by 7 bases; unmatched bases: 2. For the CDR3, the DNA is TGTGCCAGCAGTTTATCAACTAGCGGGAGGTATACGCAGTATTTT. It codes for CASSLSTSGRYTQYF.

The chain is built from TRBV7-2 and TRBJ2-7, with TRBD1 matching 9 bases. CDR3 length: 16 residues. Germline CDR1 is SGHTA and CDR2 is FQGNSA. V gave up 2 bases and J gave up 4 bases; unmatched junction bases: 9. The CDR3 nucleotides read TGTGCCAGCAGCTTAAGTGGCGGGACAGGGTTTTACGAGCAGTACTTC. Encoded protein: CASSLSGGTGFYEQYF. The full variable domain, with the rest looked up from reference TRBV7-2 and TRBJ2-7, is GAGVSQSPSNKVTEKGKDVELRCDPISGHTALYWYRQSLGQGLEFLIYFQGNSAPDKSGLPSDRFSAERTGGSVSTLTIQRTQQEDSAVYLCASSLSGGTGFYEQYFGPGTRLTVT.

V usage is TRBV6-2 or TRBV6-3 and J usage is TRBJ1-5; TRBD1 aligns across 8 bases. The V gene end was trimmed by 6 bases and the J gene end by 6 bases; junction bases not matched to a gene: 10. There are 15 residues in the CDR3. The germline CDR1 and CDR2 sequences are MNHEY and SVGEGT. The CDR3 coding sequence is TGTGCCAGCAGCACGGACAGGGTTCTTGTTCAGCCCCAGCATTTT. Translated, it gives CASSTDRVLVQPQHF.

CDR3 residues: CASSFRVPPGEQYF. CDR3 DNA sequence: TGTGCCAGCAGCTTTCGGGTCCCTCCTGGAGAGCAGTACTTC. The chain employs TRBV7-6 and TRBJ2-7, with D uncertain. The CDR3 is 14 residues long. Germline V gene data show CDR1 as SGHVS and CDR2 as FNYEAQ. V lost 3 bases and J 7 bases, leaving 16 bases between the germline ends.

The chain has TRBV7-8 and TRBJ2-7, with D possibly matching TRBD1 (6 bases). Per germline, CDR1 SGHVS and CDR2 FQNEAQ. The CDR3 covers 14 residues. Trimming cost V 5 bases and J 2 bases, with 13 bases left between them. CDR3 sequence reads: CASSPTGNPYEQYF. CDR3 coding DNA: TGTGCCAGCAGCCCAACAGGGAACCCCTACGAGCAGTACTTC.

The V call is TRBV6-2 or TRBV6-3, the J call TRBJ2-2, with D perhaps matching TRBD2 (5 bases). CDR3 size: 13 residues. V was trimmed by 5 bases and J by 8 bases, leaving 12 bases between them. Germline loops: CDR1 MNHEY, CDR2 SVGEGT. CDR3: CASSPDLVGELFF. In nucleotides, the CDR3 is TGTGCCAGCAGTCCGGACTTGGTGGGGGAGCTGTTTTTT.

The chain combines TRBV11-3 with TRBJ2-3; TRBD1 aligns across 9 bases. J gave up 2 bases and V 1 base, and 7 bases lay outside the gene matches. Germline-derived CDR1 and CDR2 are SGHNT and YENEEA. This CDR3 comprises 17 residues. The CDR3 nucleotides read TGTGCCAGCAGCTTAGGCACAGGGGGCGAGTTCACAGATACGCAGTATTTT. Protein sequence: CASSLGTGGEFTDTQYF.

This clone turned up a few times. This chain connects TRBV15 to TRBJ1-5, with 10 bases identical to TRBD1. Trimming took 6 bases from V and 2 from J; bases not matched to a gene: 4. Germline V lookup: CDR1 LNHNV, CDR2 YYDKDF (reference sequence). This CDR3 comprises 15 residues. DNA for the CDR3: TGTGCCACCAGAACCGGGACAGGGGGCAATCAGCCCCAGCATTTT. It translates to CATRTGTGGNQPQHF.

The rearrangement uses TRBV24-1 and TRBJ2-3; D might be TRBD2 (6 bases). V shed 5 bases and J shed 2 bases, with 10 bases lying between them. This CDR3 has 14 amino acids. Germline assignment: CDR1 KGHDR and CDR2 SFDVKD. DNA for the CDR3: TGTGCCACCAGTGCGCGGGAATACACAGATACGCAGTATTTT. It specifies CATSAREYTDTQYF.

The genes are TRBV4-3 and TRBJ1-2; the match to TRBD1 covers 7 bases. This CDR3 is built from 16 residues. V lost 4 bases to trimming and J lost 7 bases; unmatched junction nucleotides: 15. The germline gives CDR1 LGHNA, CDR2 YSLEER. The CDR3 coding sequence is TGCGCCAGCAGCCGCGCTCCCCGGCAGGGGGGCCCTGGCTACACCTTC. Translating gives CASSRAPRQGGPGYTF.

The gene calls are TRBV5-1 and TRBJ2-3, with 11 bases that match TRBD2. The CDR3 loop spans 16 amino acids. V was clipped by 2 bases and J by 2 bases; unmatched bases: 4. Germline V gives CDR1 SGHRS, CDR2 YFSETQ. CDR3 in amino acids: CASSLGLAGYTDTQYF. In DNA, the CDR3 is TGCGCCAGCAGCTTAGGACTAGCGGGTTACACAGATACGCAGTATTTT.

This sequence joins TRBV24-1 and TRBJ2-3, with TRBD2 matching 7 bases. This CDR3 has 17 amino acids. Germline-derived CDR1 and CDR2 are KGHDR and SFDVKD. V lost 0 bases and J lost 2; bases outside the gene matches: 7. CDR3 in DNA: TGTGCCACCAGTGATTTGCAGTCTAGCGGCCTCACAGATACGCAGTATTTT. Its protein is CATSDLQSSGLTDTQYF.

This clone was observed a single time. V and J are TRBV10-3 and TRBJ1-1; D is possibly TRBD1 (5 bases). Looked up from germline, CDR1 is ENHRY and CDR2 is SYGVKD. Trimming took 5 bases from V and 2 from J, leaving 15 bases between them. The CDR3 has 15 residues. CDR3 nucleotides: TGTGCCATCAGTAGCCTTTGGGGGGGAAACACTGAAGCTTTCTTT. It specifies CAISSLWGGNTEAFF.

The chain employs TRBV4-1 and TRBJ2-1; weak D call: TRBD2 (5 bases). Trimming shortened V by 1 base and J by 6 bases, and 22 bases separated the two germline ends. The CDR3 totals 18 residues. CDR1 MGHRA and CDR2 YSYEKL come from the germline V gene. The CDR3: CASSQAPLPRARTNEQFF. CDR3 bases: TGCGCCAGCAGCCAAGCACCACTCCCGAGGGCCCGAACCAATGAGCAGTTCTTC.